Each of the 16 T cell receptor beta chains below was sequenced from the same sample in a study of blood T cells in healthy people across ages. The second PCR ran roughly 6 to 11 cycles with a sample-barcoded 5' primer and J-beta primers. TCRdb re-called the 5' RACE reads through MiXCR, storing one row per CDR3 protein. The sample lists approximately 1.5 million distinct CDR3 sequences, approximately 43% occurring once. Source material: blood. Receptors were obtained from a woman aged 18 to 35 in good health.

The V and J genes are TRBV29-1 and TRBJ2-5; 8 positions match TRBD1. V was clipped by 6 bases and J by 0 bases; unmatched bases: 6. CDR3 length equals 14 residues. Germline lookup yields CDR1 SQVTM and CDR2 ANQGSEA. The CDR3 region has the DNA TGCAGCGTCACGGGACAGGTGAACCAAGAGACCCAGTACTTC. Translation gives CSVTGQVNQETQYF.

This clonotype has more than one count but fewer than ten. J is TRBJ2-1 and V is TRBV20-1; D uncertain. Germline loops: CDR1 DFQATT, CDR2 SNEGSKA (reference sequence). The V gene lost 3 bases and the J gene lost 5 bases, with 11 bases spanning the gap. The length of the CDR3 is 13 residues. CDR3 sequence (DNA): TGCAGTGCTAGTGACCCTCTGAACAATGAGCAGTTCTTC. It translates to CSASDPLNNEQFF.

Only a few counts were recorded for this clonotype. The rearrangement links TRBV15 to TRBJ2-5; D is perhaps TRBD2 (5 bases). The CDR3 is 16 residues long. CDR1 and CDR2 from the germline V gene are LNHNV and YYDKDF (reference sequence). Trimming took off 0 bases at V and 11 bases at J, with 22 bases between the two ends. The CDR3 loop is CATSRDRTVARVEQYF. The DNA for the CDR3 is TGTGCCACCAGCAGAGATCGAACAGTTGCGAGGGTTGAGCAGTACTTC.

The sample holds a few counts of this clonotype. The CDR3 is CASSVAWGADTQYF. DNA of the CDR3: TGTGCCAGCAGCGTAGCTTGGGGGGCAGATACGCAGTATTTT. This chain links TRBV9 with TRBJ2-3; perhaps TRBD2 as D (6 bases). Germline V gene lookup returns CDR1 SGDLS and CDR2 YYNGEE. This CDR3 comprises 14 residues. Trimming removed 0 bases from V and 4 bases from J, with 9 bases in between.

The CDR3: CASSLVGTGPTDTQYF. In DNA, the CDR3 is TGTGCCAGCAGTTTAGTCGGGACAGGGCCCACAGATACGCAGTATTTT. The chain links TRBV28 to TRBJ2-3; 9 nucleotides agree with TRBD1. Germline loops: CDR1 MDHEN, CDR2 SYDVKM. This CDR3 has 16 residues. The junction had 5 bases not matched to a gene; V was cut back by 2 bases and J by 2 bases.

This clonotype appeared a single time. An end of the junction differs from the germline gene, which may be a read error. The chain is built from TRBV20-1 and TRBJ2-5, with D perhaps matching TRBD1 (6 bases). CDR3 size: 13 residues. Per the germline V gene, CDR1 is DFQATT and CDR2 is SNEGSKA (reference sequence). CDR3 in amino acids: CSAIRQDQETRYF. The CDR3 DNA is TGCAGTGCCATCCGACAGGACCAAGAGACCCGGTACTTC.

CDR3 sequence: CASNHRGQAENIQYF. The CDR3 nucleotides are TGTGCCAGCAACCATCGGGGACAGGCCGAAAACATTCAGTACTTC. The chain recombines TRBV14 with TRBJ2-4; 8 bases are shared with TRBD1. Germline CDR1 reads SGHDN; CDR2 reads FVKESK. The length of the CDR3 is 15 residues. The V and J ends lost 7 bases and 5 bases, in that order; junction bases with no gene match: 10. The whole variable domain, remainder taken from reference TRBV14 and TRBJ2-4, is EAGVTQFPSHSVIEKGQTVTLRCDPISGHDNLYWYRRVMGKEIKFLLHFVKESKQDESGMPNNRFLAERTGGTYSTLKVQPAELEDSGVYFCASNHRGQAENIQYFGAGTRLSVL.

This clonotype was counted at least ten times. The CDR3 here is CAISARGAPADTQYF. The CDR3 bases are TGTGCCATCAGTGCACGGGGGGCTCCCGCAGATACGCAGTATTTT. The V gene is TRBV10-3, the J gene TRBJ2-3, with D possibly matching TRBD2 (7 bases). There are 15 residues in the CDR3. From germline, CDR1 is ENHRY and CDR2 SYGVKD. Trimming removed 4 bases at V and 4 bases at J, with 15 bases between.

This clonotype was seen a single time. The gene calls are TRBV6-2 or TRBV6-3 and TRBJ2-5; TRBD2 matches at 12 bases. Germline V lookup: CDR1 MNHEY, CDR2 SVGEGT. This CDR3 has 17 amino acids. V shed 7 bases, J shed 2 bases, and the junction held 11 bases outside the gene matches. The CDR3 DNA is TGTGCCAGCACTAAGACTAGCGGGGGCCCTTTACAAGAGACCCAGTACTTC. This gives the protein CASTKTSGGPLQETQYF.

V usage is TRBV4-1 and J usage is TRBJ2-3; TRBD2 agrees at 10 bases. Germline loops: CDR1 MGHRA, CDR2 YSYEKL. V shed 0 bases, J shed 7 bases, and the junction held 7 bases outside the gene matches. This CDR3 has 16 amino acids. For the CDR3, the DNA is TGCGCCAGCAGCCAAGAGTTGACTAGCGGGCCGAATACGCAGTATTTT. Encoded protein: CASSQELTSGPNTQYF.

V and J are TRBV7-2 and TRBJ1-6, with D perhaps matching TRBD1 (5 bases). This CDR3 is built from 14 residues. The germline gives CDR1 SGHTA, CDR2 FQGNSA. The ends were cut back, 5 bases at V and 7 bases at J, with 12 bases in the middle. For the CDR3, the DNA is TGTGCCAGCAGCGTCGGGACGTCGAATTCACCCCTCCACTTT. This encodes CASSVGTSNSPLHF.

This clonotype turned up a few times. The V call is TRBV5-1, the J call TRBJ2-5; D tentatively reads TRBD1 or TRBD2 (6 bases each). Trimming stripped 0 bases from V and 6 bases from J, with 18 bases between. The CDR3 has 16 residues. CDR1 is SGHRS and CDR2 is YFSETQ in the germline V gene. The CDR3 region is CASSLGGGPQLKTQYF. As DNA, the CDR3 is TGCGCCAGCAGCTTGGGAGGGGGGCCTCAACTGAAGACCCAGTACTTC.

In regard to this clonotype: This may arise from a read error, as a much more abundant clone is one base away. The rearrangement links TRBV29-1 to TRBJ2-1, with 14 bases lining up with TRBD2. The J call is in doubt because the DNA end fits TRBJ2-7 better. The CDR3 length is 14 residues. CDR1 and CDR2 from the germline V gene are SQVTM and ANQGSEA. The CDR3 is CSATTSGGADEQYF. The CDR3 DNA reads as TGCAGCGCTACGACTAGCGGGGGGGCCGATGAGCAGTACTTC.

This clonotype was observed many times. The genes are TRBV12-3 or TRBV12-4 and TRBJ1-2, with unresolved D. The CDR3 loop spans 12 amino acids. V lost 8 bases to trimming and J lost 8 bases, with 15 bases between them. DNA of the CDR3: TGTGCCAGCCAGAACCAAGGGTGGGGCTACACCTTC. This gives the protein CASQNQGWGYTF.

The gene calls are TRBV7-2 and TRBJ1-3; no clear D gene. The CDR3 covers 14 residues. Germline loops: CDR1 SGHTA, CDR2 FQGNSA. The V end was cut by 6 bases, the J end by 0 bases, with 9 bases between. The CDR3 sequence is CASSTAYSGNTIYF. CDR3 bases: TGTGCCAGCAGTACAGCATACTCTGGAAACACCATATATTTT.

V usage is TRBV5-6 and J usage is TRBJ2-1; 8 bases align to TRBD2. The germline V gene has CDR1 SGHDT and CDR2 YYEEEE. V gave up 2 bases and J gave up 7 bases; unmatched junction bases: 8. This CDR3 is built from 15 residues. Here the CDR3 reads CASSLGPPGGNEQFF. In nucleotides, the CDR3 is TGTGCCAGCAGCTTAGGACCGCCGGGGGGGAATGAGCAGTTCTTC.